Sequencing of this TCR beta chain was carried out in a study of blood T cell repertoires in COVID-19 (dated by TCRdb to 2020 to 2022). Concerning the study at large: Collaborator samples came from the United States, Italy and Spain and covered acute and convalescent phases of COVID-19. The prospective study material was composed of cDNA or gDNA derived from T cells, B-cell-depleted T cells, or PBMCs. Deeply sampled blood TCRbeta repertoires from subjects exposed to, actively infected with, or recovered from COVID-19 were included in the dataset. The repertoires were released in a freely available public database meant as a resource for research on the immune response to SARS-CoV-2. Samples were obtained from the ongoing ImmuneRACE study (first 160 participants) and from over 1,000 subjects provided by 6 global collaborators. A de-identified subject ID, COVID-19 status, age in years and sex were almost always included in the sample metadata. Where available, HLA class I and class II types were obtained from metadata supplied by the sample provider rather than from assay-based typing.

TCRbeta CDR3 regions were amplified from genomic DNA by means of the immunoSEQ Assay, a bias-controlled multiplex PCR. The original methods were these. Within the assay, amplification of reference gene primers was used to estimate how many nucleated cells each sample contained. To quantify the absolute abundance of each unique TCRbeta CDR3 rearrangement, sequence reads were collapsed and filtered. For each sample, productive Simpson clonality was calculated by taking the square root of Simpson's diversity index across productive rearrangements. Drawn from immuneACCESS, this table holds only the in-frame rearrangements with V and J called that TCRdb kept. Clones are partly lost; checked studies trace under half to an unresolved V gene and leave the rest unexplained. V and J calls and clone size follow that table, whereas D and trimming were derived from the DNA. Present in this sample are some 74,000 clones, about 80% of which were seen just once. Together, the top ten hold less than 45% of the sample.

About this clone itself: Its antigen remains undetermined. The sample holds no much larger clone one base away, and base qualities are not on file.

Study-level results and caveats: Clinical and demographic metadata were provided uncurated, with the amount varying by source and participant.

Collaborating institutions collected whole blood in K2EDTA tubes following their own protocols. For TCRbeta analysis, collaborators shipped samples as frozen whole blood, isolated PBMCs, or DNA extracted from either of those sample types. Unmatched junction bases come to 7, with V trimmed by 6 bases and J by 6 bases. The germline V gene encodes CDR1 MNHEY and CDR2 SMNVEV (reference sequence). Counted from cysteine to phenylalanine, this CDR3 has 14 amino acids. Only the CDR3 DNA stays, 42 bases, in frame from base 1. This sequence uses TRBV27 and TRBJ2-3, with 9 bases in between that match TRBD1. The sample comprised peripheral blood. This sequence originates from a man older than 75 with acute or convalescent COVID-19. The CDR3 protein sequence reads: CASRGTGIWDTQYF. The sequenced DNA is TGTGCCAGCAGGGGGACAGGGATTTGGGATACGCAGTATTTT.